This T cell receptor (beta chain) was recorded in a study of graft-versus-host responses after intestinal transplantation. Whole-study results and caveats: Subjects displaying graft-donor T cell macrochimerism possessed elevated graft-versus-host to host-versus-graft clonal ratios inside allografts.

Clones were sequenced by immunoSEQ multiplex PCR, and TCRdb holds only the in-frame ones, with some missing. The sample consists of about 120,000 clones, approximately 95% of them appearing once. Trimming removed 4 bases from V and 5 bases from J; junction bases left unmatched: 7. This CDR3 is built from 14 residues. Germline CDR1 ENHRY, CDR2 SYGVKD. The table lists this clone with a count of one. Its antigen is not identified. V usage is TRBV10-3 and J usage is TRBJ2-7; 8 nucleotides line up with TRBD1. The source of this sequence is a human donor who received an intestinal transplant. The material was unstimulated CD8+ T cells sorted from spleen or lymph node cells, obtained before intestinal transplant. CDR3 nucleotides: TGTGCCATCAGTGCGGACAGGGAGAGCGACGAGCAGTACTTC. Its protein product is CAISADRESDEQYF.